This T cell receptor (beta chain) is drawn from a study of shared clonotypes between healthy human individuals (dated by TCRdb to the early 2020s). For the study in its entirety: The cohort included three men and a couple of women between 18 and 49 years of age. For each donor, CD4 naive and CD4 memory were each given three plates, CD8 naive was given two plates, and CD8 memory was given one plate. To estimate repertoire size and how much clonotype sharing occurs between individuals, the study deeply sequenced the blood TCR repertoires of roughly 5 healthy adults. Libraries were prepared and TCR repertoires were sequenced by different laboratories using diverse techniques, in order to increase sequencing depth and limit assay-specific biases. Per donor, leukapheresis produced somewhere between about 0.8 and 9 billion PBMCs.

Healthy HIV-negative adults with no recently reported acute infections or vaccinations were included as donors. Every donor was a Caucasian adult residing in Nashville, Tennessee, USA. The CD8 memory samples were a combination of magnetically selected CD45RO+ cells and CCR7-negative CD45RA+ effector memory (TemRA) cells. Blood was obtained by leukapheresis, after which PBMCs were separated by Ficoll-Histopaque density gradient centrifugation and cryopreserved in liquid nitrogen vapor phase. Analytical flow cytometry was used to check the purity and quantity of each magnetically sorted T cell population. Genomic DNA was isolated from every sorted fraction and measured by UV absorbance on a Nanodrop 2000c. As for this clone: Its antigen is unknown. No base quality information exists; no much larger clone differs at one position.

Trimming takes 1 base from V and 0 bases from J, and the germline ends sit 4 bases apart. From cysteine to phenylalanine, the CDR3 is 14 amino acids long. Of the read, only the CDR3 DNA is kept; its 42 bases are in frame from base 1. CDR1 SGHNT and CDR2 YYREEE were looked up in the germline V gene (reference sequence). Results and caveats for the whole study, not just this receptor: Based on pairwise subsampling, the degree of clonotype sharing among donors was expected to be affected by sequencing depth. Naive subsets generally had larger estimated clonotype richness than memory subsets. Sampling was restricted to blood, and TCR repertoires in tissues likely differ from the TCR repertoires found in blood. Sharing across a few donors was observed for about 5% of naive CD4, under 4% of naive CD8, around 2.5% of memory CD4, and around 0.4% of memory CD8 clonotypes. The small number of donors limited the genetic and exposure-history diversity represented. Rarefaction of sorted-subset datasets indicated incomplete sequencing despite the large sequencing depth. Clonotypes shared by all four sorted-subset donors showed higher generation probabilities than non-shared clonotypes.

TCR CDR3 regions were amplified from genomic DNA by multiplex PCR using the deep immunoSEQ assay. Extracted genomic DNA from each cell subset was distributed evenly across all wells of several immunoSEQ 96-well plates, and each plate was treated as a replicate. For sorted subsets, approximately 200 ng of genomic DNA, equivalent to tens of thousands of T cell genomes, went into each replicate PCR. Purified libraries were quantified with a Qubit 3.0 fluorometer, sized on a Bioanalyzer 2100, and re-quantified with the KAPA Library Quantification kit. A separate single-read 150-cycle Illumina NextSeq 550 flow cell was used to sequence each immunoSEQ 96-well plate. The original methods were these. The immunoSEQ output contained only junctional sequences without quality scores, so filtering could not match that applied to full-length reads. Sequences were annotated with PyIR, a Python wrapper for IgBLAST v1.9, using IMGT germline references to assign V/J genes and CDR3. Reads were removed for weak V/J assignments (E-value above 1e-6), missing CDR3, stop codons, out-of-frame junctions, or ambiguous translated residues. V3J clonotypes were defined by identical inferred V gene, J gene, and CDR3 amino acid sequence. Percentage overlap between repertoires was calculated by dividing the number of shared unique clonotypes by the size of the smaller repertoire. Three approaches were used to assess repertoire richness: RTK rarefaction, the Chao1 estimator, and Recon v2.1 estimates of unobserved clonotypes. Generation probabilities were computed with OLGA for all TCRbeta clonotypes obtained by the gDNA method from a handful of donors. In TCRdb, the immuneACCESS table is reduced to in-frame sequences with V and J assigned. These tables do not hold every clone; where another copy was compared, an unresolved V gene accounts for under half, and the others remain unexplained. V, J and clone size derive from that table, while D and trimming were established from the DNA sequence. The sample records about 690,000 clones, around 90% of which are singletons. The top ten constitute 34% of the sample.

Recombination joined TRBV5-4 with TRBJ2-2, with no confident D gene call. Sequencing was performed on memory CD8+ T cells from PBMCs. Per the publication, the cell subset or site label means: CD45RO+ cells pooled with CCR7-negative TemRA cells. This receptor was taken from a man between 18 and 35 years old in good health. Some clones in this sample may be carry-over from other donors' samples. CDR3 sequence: CASSLRPNTGELFF. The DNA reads TGTGCCAGCAGCTTGCGACCGAACACCGGGGAGCTGTTTTTT.